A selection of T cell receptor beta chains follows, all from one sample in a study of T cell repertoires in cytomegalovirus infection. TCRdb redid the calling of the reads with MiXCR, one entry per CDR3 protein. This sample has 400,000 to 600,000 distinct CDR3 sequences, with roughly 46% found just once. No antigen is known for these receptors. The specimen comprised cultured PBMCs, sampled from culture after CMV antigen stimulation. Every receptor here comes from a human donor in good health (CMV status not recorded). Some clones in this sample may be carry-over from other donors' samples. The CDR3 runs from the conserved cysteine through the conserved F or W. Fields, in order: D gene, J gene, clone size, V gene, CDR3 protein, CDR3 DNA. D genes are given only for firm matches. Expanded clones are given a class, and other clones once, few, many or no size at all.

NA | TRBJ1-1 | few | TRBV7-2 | CASSFQGLGNTEAFF | TGTGCCAGCAGCTTCCAGGGGCTGGGGAACACTGAAGCTTTCTTT
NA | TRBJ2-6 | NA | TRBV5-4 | CASSFLESGANVLTF | TGTGCCAGCAGCTTTCTCGAATCTGGGGCCAACGTCCTGACTTTC
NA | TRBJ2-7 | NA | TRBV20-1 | CSALRQVSYEQYF | TGCAGTGCCCTCAGACAGGTCTCCTACGAGCAGTACTTC
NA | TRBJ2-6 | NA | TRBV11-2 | CASSLRVSGANVLTF | TGTGCCAGCAGCTTAAGGGTGTCTGGGGCCAACGTCCTGACTTTC
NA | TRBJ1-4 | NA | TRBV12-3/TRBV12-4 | CASSSIATNEKLFF | TGTGCCAGCAGTTCGATTGCAACTAATGAAAAACTGTTTTTT
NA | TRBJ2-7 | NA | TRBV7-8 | CATGGPNRDSDLRSEQYF | TGTGCCACCGGGGGACCAAACCGGGACAGCGATCTACGAAGCGAGCAGTACTTC
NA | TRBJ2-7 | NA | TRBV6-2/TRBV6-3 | CASSPIDNSYEQYF | TGTGCCAGCAGTCCCATTGACAACTCCTACGAGCAGTACTTC
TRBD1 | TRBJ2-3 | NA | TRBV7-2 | CASSLVGQGSTDTQYF | TGTGCCAGCAGCTTAGTAGGACAGGGGAGCACAGATACGCAGTATTTT
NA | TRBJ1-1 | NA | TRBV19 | CASRVGLAANTEAFF | TGTGCCAGTAGAGTCGGCCTGGCTGCGAACACTGAAGCTTTCTTT
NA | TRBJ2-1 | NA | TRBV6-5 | CASHRGSYNEQFF | TGTGCTTCCCACCGGGGCTCCTACAATGAGCAGTTCTTC
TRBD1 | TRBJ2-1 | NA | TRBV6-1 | CASRRQGAGEQFF | TGTGCCAGCAGACGACAGGGGGCTGGTGAGCAGTTCTTC
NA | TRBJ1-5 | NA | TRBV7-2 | CASSSQQGLSQPQHF | TGTGCCAGCAGCTCGCAGCAGGGTCTGAGTCAGCCCCAGCATTTT
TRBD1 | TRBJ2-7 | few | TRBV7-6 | CASSLLRGREQYF | TGTGCCAGCAGCCTCCTCAGGGGGCGGGAGCAGTACTTC
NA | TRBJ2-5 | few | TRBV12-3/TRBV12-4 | CASSLGFLGETQYF | TGTGCCAGCAGTTTAGGATTCCTGGGGGAGACCCAGTACTTC
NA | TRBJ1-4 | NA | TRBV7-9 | CASSLGRGVSTTNEKLFF | TGTGCCAGCAGCTTAGGCAGGGGCGTTTCCACAACTAATGAAAAACTGTTTTTT
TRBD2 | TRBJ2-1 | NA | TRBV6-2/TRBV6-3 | CASSLTSGRYQYNEQFF | TGTGCCAGCAGTTTAACTAGCGGGAGGTATCAATACAATGAGCAGTTCTTC
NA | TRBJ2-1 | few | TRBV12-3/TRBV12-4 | CASSLAGGPREQFF | TGTGCCAGCAGTTTAGCGGGGGGGCCTCGGGAGCAGTTCTTC
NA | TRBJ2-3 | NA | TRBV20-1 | CSAREGPAADTQYF | TGCAGTGCTAGAGAGGGGCCCGCGGCCGATACGCAGTATTTT
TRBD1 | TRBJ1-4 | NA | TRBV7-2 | CASSARGQGRHEKLFF | TGTGCCAGCAGTGCCCGGGGACAGGGAAGGCACGAAAAACTGTTTTTT
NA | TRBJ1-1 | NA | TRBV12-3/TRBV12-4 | CASSLRGSTASPEAFF | TGTGCCAGCAGTTTAAGGGGATCGACGGCTAGTCCTGAAGCTTTCTTT
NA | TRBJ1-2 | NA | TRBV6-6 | CASSPAPGLEDFYGYTF | TGTGCCAGCAGTCCTGCACCGGGACTCGAAGATTTCTATGGCTACACCTTC
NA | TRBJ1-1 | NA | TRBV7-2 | CASSPAGGRRNTEAFF | TGTGCCAGCAGCCCCGCCGGAGGCCGGAGGAACACTGAAGCTTTCTTT
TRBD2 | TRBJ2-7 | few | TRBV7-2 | CASSLERGALPPYEQYF | TGTGCCAGCAGCTTAGAGCGGGGGGCTTTACCCCCCTACGAGCAGTACTTC
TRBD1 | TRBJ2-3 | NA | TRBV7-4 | CASSQDSGTGECF | TGTGCCAGCAGCCAGGATTCCGGGACAGGGGAATGTTTT
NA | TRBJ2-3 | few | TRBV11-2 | CASSPRPWFADTQYF | TGTGCCAGCAGCCCACGCCCTTGGTTTGCAGATACGCAGTATTTT
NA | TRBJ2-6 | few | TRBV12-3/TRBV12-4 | CASSLYRAGANVLTF | TGTGCCAGCAGCCTCTACAGGGCTGGGGCCAACGTCCTGACTTTC
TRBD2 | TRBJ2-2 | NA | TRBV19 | CASSIFGGSFSSTGELFF | TGTGCCAGTAGTATTTTCGGCGGGAGTTTTTCGAGCACCGGGGAGCTGTTTTTT
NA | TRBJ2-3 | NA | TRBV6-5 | CASSYADTQYF | TGTGCCAGCAGTTATGCAGATACGCAGTATTTT
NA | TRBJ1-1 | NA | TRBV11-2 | CASSPPDTSNTEAFF | TGTGCCAGCAGCCCCCCCGACACGTCGAACACTGAAGCTTTCTTT
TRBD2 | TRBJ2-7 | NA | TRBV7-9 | CASSREGTRPYEQYF | TGTGCCAGCAGCCGGGAGGGGACGCGGCCCTACGAGCAGTACTTC
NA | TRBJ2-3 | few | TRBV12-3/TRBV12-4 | CASSTDLSDTQYF | TGTGCCAGCAGTACTGACTTGTCAGATACGCAGTATTTT
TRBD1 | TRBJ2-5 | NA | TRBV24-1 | CATSDPGQGQETQYF | TGTGCCACCAGTGACCCAGGACAGGGTCAAGAGACCCAGTACTTC
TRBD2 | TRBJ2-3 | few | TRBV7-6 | CASSLKRGVGDTQYF | TGTGCCAGCAGCTTAAAGCGGGGGGTCGGAGATACGCAGTATTTT
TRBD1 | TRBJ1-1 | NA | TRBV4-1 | CASSQTGGYTEAFF | TGCGCCAGCAGCCAAACAGGGGGGTACACTGAAGCTTTCTTT
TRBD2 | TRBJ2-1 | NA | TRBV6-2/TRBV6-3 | CASSYFSPALAGNEQFF | TGTGCCAGCAGTTACTTCTCCCCCGCACTAGCGGGGAATGAGCAGTTCTTC
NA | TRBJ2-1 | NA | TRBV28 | CASSSRRGADYEQFF | TGTGCCAGCAGCTCCCGTAGGGGGGCGGACTATGAGCAGTTCTTC
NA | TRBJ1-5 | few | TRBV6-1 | CASSEILVGGRGLQPQHF | TGTGCCAGCAGTGAAATATTGGTAGGAGGGAGAGGGCTTCAGCCCCAGCATTTT
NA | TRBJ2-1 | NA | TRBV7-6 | CASSPSFGSYNEQFF | TGTGCCAGCAGCCCCTCCTTCGGCTCCTACAATGAGCAGTTCTTC
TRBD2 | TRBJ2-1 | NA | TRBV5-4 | CASSFGTSGGDEQFF | TGTGCCAGCAGCTTCGGGACTAGCGGGGGCGATGAGCAGTTCTTC
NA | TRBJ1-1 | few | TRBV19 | CASSLGTDGDAFF | TGTGCCAGTAGTCTCGGGACGGACGGGGATGCTTTCTTT